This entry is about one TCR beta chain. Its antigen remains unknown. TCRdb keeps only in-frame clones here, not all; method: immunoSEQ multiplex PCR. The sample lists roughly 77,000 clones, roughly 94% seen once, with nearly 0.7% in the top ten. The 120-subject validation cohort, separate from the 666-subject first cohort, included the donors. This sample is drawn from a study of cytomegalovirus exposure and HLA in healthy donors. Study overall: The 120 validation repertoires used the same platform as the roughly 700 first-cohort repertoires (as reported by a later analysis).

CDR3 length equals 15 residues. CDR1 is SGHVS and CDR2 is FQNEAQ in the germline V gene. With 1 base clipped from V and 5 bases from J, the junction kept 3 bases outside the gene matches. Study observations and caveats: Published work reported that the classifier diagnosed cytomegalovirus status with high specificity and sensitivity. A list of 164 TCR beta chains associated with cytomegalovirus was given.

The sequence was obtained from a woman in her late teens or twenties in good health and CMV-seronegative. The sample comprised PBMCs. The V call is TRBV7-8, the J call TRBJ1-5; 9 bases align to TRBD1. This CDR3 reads CASSLDGTGYQPQHF. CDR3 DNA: TGTGCCAGCAGCTTAGACGGGACAGGGTATCAGCCCCAGCATTTT.